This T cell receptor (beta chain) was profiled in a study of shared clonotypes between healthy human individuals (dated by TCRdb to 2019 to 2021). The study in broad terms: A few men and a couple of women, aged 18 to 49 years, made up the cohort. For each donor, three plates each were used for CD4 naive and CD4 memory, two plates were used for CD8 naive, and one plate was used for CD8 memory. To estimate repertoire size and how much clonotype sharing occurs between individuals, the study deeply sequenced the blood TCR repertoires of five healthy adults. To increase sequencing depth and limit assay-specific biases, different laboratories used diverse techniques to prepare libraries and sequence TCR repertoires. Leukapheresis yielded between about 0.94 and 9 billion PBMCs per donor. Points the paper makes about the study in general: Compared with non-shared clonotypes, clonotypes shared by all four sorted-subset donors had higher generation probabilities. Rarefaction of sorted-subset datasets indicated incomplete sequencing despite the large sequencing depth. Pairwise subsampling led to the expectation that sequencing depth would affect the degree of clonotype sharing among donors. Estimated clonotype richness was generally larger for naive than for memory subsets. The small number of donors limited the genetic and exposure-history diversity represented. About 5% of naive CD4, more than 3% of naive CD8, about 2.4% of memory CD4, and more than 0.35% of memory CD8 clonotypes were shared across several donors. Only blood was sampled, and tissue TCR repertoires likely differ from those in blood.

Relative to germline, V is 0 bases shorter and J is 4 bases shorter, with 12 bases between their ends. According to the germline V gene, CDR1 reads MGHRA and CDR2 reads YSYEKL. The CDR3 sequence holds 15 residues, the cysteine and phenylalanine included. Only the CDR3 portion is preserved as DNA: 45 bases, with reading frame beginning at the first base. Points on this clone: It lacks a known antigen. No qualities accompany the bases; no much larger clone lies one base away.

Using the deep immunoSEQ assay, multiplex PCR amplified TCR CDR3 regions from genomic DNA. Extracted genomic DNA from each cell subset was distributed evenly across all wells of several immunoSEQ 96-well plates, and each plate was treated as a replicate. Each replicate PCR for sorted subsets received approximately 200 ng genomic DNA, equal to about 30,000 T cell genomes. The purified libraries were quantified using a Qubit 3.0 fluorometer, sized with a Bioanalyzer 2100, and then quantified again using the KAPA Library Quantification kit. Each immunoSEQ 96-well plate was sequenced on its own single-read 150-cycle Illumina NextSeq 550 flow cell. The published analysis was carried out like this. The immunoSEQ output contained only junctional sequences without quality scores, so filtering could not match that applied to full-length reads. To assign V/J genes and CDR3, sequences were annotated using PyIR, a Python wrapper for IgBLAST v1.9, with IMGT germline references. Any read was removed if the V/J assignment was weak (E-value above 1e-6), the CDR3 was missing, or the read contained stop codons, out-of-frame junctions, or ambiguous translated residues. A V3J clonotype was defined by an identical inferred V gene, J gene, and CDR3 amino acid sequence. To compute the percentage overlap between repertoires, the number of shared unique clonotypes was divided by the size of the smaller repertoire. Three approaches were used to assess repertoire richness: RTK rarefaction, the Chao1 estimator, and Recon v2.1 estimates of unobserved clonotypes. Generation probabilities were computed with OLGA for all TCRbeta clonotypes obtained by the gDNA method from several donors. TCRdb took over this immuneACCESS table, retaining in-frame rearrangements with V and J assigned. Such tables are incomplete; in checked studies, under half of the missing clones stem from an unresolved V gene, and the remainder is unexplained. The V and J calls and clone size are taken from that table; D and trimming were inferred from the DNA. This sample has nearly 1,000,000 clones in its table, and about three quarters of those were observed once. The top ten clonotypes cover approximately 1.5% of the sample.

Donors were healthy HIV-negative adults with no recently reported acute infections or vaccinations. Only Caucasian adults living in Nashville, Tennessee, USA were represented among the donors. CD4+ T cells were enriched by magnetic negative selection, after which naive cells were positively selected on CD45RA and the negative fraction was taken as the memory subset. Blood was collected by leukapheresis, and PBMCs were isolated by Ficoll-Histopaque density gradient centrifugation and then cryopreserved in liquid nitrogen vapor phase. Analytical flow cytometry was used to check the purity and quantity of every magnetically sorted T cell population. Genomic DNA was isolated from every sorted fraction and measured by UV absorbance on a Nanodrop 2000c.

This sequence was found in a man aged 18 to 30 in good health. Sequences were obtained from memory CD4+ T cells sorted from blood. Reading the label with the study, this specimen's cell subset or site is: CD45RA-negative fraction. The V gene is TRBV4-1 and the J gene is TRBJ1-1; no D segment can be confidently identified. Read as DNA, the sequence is TGCGCCAGCAGCCAAGAGGGAGAGAAGGGCACTGAAGCTTTCTTT. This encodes CASSQEGEKGTEAFF.